These 6 T cell receptor beta chains share one sample of origin, sequenced in a study of CD8 T cells in ankylosing spondylitis. TCRdb reprocessed the 5' RACE reads via MiXCR and lists one record per CDR3 protein. Of 150,000 to 200,000 distinct CDR3 sequences in the sample, 10% to 15% were seen once. Sequencing input: blood, either unsorted or a sorted T cell fraction (not recorded which). The receptors here all came from a female donor with ankylosing spondylitis or in good health (not recorded which).

The sample holds many counts of this clonotype. The chain is built from TRBV20-1 and TRBJ1-6; D is undetermined. Germline values: CDR1 DFQATT, CDR2 SNEGSKA (reference sequence). The CDR3 loop spans 10 amino acids. V was shortened by 1 base and J by 14 bases, with 6 bases between the two germline ends. The CDR3 sequence is CSARAEALHF. The CDR3 DNA reads as TGCAGTGCTAGAGCAGAGGCCCTCCACTTT.

Details on this clonotype: This may arise from a read error, as a much more abundant clone is one base away. The CDR3 protein is CASLNRWRGTEAFF. The CDR3, as DNA: TGTGCCAGCTTAAATAGGTGGAGAGGGACTGAAGCTTTCTTT. This chain links TRBV28 with TRBJ1-1; D gene ambiguous. Germline V gives CDR1 MDHEN, CDR2 SYDVKM. Trimming pared 8 bases from V and 5 bases from J, leaving 18 bases between. The CDR3 extends over 14 amino acids.

This rearrangement joins TRBV30 to TRBJ2-5; a weak D match, TRBD2 (6 bases). The CDR3 consists of 16 residues. Germline CDR1 and CDR2: GTSNPN and SVGIG (reference sequence). Trimming left V 3 bases short and J 3 bases short, with 20 bases between. The CDR3 is CAWSVRRGRRKETQYF. As DNA, the CDR3 is TGTGCCTGGAGCGTTCGGCGGGGACGAAGGAAAGAGACCCAGTACTTC.

This clonotype has ten or more counts. The chain carries TRBV6-2 or TRBV6-3 and TRBJ2-1; 11 nucleotides line up with TRBD2. The CDR3 totals 17 residues. V was pared by 2 bases and J by 3 bases, with 6 bases of the junction left unmatched. Germline assignment: CDR1 MNHEY and CDR2 SVGEGT. Written as DNA, the CDR3 is TGTGCCAGCAGTTACACCGGGACTAGCGGCGTCTACAATGAGCAGTTCTTC. It encodes CASSYTGTSGVYNEQFF.

The table lists this clonotype with many counts. The chain employs TRBV7-9 and TRBJ2-7, with D perhaps TRBD2 (6 bases). Germline CDR1 SEHNR, CDR2 FQNEAQ (reference sequence). Trimming took off 5 bases at V and 0 bases at J, with 14 bases between the two ends. There are 15 residues in the CDR3. The CDR3 reads CASSEMGGYSYEQYF. The CDR3, as DNA: TGTGCCAGCAGCGAGATGGGGGGTTACTCCTACGAGCAGTACTTC.

This clonotype has only a few counts. The genes are TRBV29-1 and TRBJ2-7, with unresolved D. This CDR3 spans 10 amino acids. V shed 0 bases and J shed 5 bases, with 2 bases lying between them. CDR1 is SQVTM and CDR2 is ANQGSEA in the germline V gene. The CDR3 DNA is TGCAGCGTTGAAGATCACGAGCAGTACTTC. As protein: CSVEDHEQYF.